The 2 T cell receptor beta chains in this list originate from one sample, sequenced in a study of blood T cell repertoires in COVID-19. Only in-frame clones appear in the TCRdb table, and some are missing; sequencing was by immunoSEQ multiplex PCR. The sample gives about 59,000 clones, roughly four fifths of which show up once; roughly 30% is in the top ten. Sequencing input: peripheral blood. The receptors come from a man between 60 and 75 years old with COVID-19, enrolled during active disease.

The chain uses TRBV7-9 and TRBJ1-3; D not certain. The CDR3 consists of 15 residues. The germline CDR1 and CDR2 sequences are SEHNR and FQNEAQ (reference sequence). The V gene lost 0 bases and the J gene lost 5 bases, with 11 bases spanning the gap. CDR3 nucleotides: TGTGCCAGCAGCTTAGCCGGTGTGGTCCGAAACACCATATATTTT. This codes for CASSLAGVVRNTIYF.

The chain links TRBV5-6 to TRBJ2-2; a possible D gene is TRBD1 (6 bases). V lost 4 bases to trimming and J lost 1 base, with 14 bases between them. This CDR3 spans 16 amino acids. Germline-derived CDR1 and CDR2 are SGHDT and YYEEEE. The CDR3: CASSAPTGVNTGELFF. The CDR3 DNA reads TGTGCCAGCAGCGCCCCGACAGGCGTGAACACCGGGGAGCTGTTTTTT.